This is a list of T cell receptor beta chains from one sample in a study of beta chain features in type 1 diabetes. Method: immunoSEQ multiplex PCR; TCRdb's copy keeps in-frame clones and lacks some. Of under 350,000 clones in the sample, 20% to 25% were seen once. Sequenced sample: naive CD4+ T cells from blood. These receptors came from a woman between 25 and 40 years old with type 1 diabetes. The CDR3 runs from the conserved cysteine through the conserved F or W.

TRBV27	TRBJ2-7	CASSTLAGGPISYEQYF
TRBV11-2	TRBJ1-5	CASSEGTGRRNQPQHF
TRBV4-1	TRBJ1-2	CASSQEQTGRYGYTF
TRBV15	TRBJ2-1	CATSREGTAIGNEQFF
TRBV15	TRBJ2-2	CATSSTRRVNTGELFF
TRBV28	TRBJ1-5	CASSVYQPQHF
TRBV4-2	TRBJ2-3	CASSQRLAGDTQYF
TRBV13	TRBJ1-1	CASAVDTEAFF
TRBV2	TRBJ2-1	CASSAGTVGGAEQFF
TRBV29-1	TRBJ2-2	CSVATSGGTGELFF
TRBV29-1	TRBJ2-1	CSVKRIGLAGNEQFF
TRBV28	TRBJ1-1	CASRTGTGDPEAFF
TRBV30	TRBJ1-5	CAWSRGVGNQPQHF
TRBV6-5	TRBJ2-3	CASSYGLAGRYTQYF
TRBV6-1	TRBJ1-1	CASSENGRGNTEAFF
TRBV18	TRBJ2-7	CASSPGTGYLRGQYF
TRBV30	TRBJ1-1	CAWSQGFSTEAFF
TRBV5-4	TRBJ2-3	CASSLSYTDTQYF
TRBV5-1	TRBJ2-7	CASSLIAESSYEQYF
TRBV29-1	TRBJ2-1	CSVVGAGVPLSSYNEQFF
TRBV7-3	TRBJ2-1	CASSLRTSPSYLSYNEQFF
TRBV27	TRBJ2-3	CASSTLTSGGTDTQYF
TRBV30	TRBJ1-1	CAWTYGGNTEAFF
TRBV15	TRBJ2-4	CATSRRTSGRLGNIQYF
TRBV19	TRBJ1-1	CASRLGQGNTEAFF
TRBV7-9	TRBJ1-4	CASSLADREKLFF
TRBV7-9	TRBJ1-1	CAGRARDTEAFF